Described below is a single T cell receptor beta chain sequence and its context. The sample belongs to a study of blood T cell repertoires in COVID-19. Patients from Seattle were sampled longitudinally, starting during active infection. Profiling relied on immunoSEQ multiplex PCR, and the TCRdb table lists in-frame clones only, not all of them. The top ten hold roughly a sixth of the sample, which has under 250,000 clones, around nine tenths seen once. The V and J ends lost 2 bases and 8 bases, in that order; junction bases with no gene match: 8. The V gene's germline CDR1 is ENHRY and CDR2 SYGVKD. The CDR3 covers 15 residues.

The source material was peripheral blood. The origin of this receptor is a man aged 50 to 59 with COVID-19, enrolled during active disease. The rearrangement uses TRBV10-3 and TRBJ1-4; TRBD1 matches 7 bases. CDR3 residues: CAISELRGLGEKLFF. The CDR3 coding sequence is TGTGCCATCAGTGAGCTGAGGGGGCTGGGAGAAAAACTGTTTTTT.